One sample yielded the 6 T cell receptor beta chains listed below, sequenced in a study of T cell clonotyping in hematopoietic cell transplantation. Generated by immunoSEQ multiplex PCR, the TCRdb table keeps only in-frame clones and is missing some. The sample yields about 50,000 clones, 80% to 90% seen once. Time point indicated: recipient sample about 28 days before transplant, after cytoreduction. Source: peripheral blood mononuclear cells, taken before stem cell transplant. These receptors all stem from a man aged 60 to 75 with biphenotypic leukemia. Some clones in this sample may be carry-over from other donors' samples.

This chain uses TRBV28 with TRBJ1-5; 8 bases agree with TRBD1. Germline V lookup: CDR1 MDHEN, CDR2 SYDVKM. The CDR3 loop spans 14 amino acids. V trimming: 6 bases; J trimming: 6 bases; junction bases outside the gene matches: 7. The DNA of the CDR3 is TGTGCCAGCAGCCTAGACGACAGGGGTCAGCCCCAGCATTTT. Translation: CASSLDDRGQPQHF.

The rearrangement joins TRBV6-5 to TRBJ2-7; TRBD1 is a possible D gene (5 bases). Germline V gene sequence: CDR1 MNHEY, CDR2 SVGAGI. This CDR3 comprises 13 residues. Trimming took off 6 bases at V and 4 bases at J, with 13 bases between the two ends. Here the CDR3 DNA reads TGTGCCAGCAGGGACACCCTCGAGTACGAGCAGTACTTC. Protein: CASRDTLEYEQYF.

This rearrangement joins TRBV30 to TRBJ2-4; D assignment may be TRBD1 or TRBD2 (7 bases each). Trimming took 2 bases from V and 5 from J, leaving 16 bases between them. Germline V lookup: CDR1 GTSNPN, CDR2 SVGIG (reference sequence). The CDR3 is 15 residues long. The CDR3 DNA reads as TGTGCCTGGAGTTGGGGAGGGGGACAGCAAAACATTCAGTACTTC. Residues: CAWSWGGGQQNIQYF.

This chain connects TRBV5-1 to TRBJ2-5; D uncertain. Germline assignment: CDR1 SGHRS and CDR2 YFSETQ. The CDR3 runs 12 residues. Trimming removed 7 bases from V and 5 bases from J, with 12 bases in between. The CDR3 DNA follows: TGCGCCAGCTCCCTCCCAGCGGAGACCCAGTACTTC. It encodes CASSLPAETQYF.

The chain links TRBV5-1 to TRBJ2-7; TRBD1 matches 9 bases. The CDR3 is made up of 15 amino acids. V shed 0 bases, J shed 5 bases, and the junction held 6 bases outside the gene matches. Germline assignment: CDR1 SGHRS and CDR2 YFSETQ. DNA of the CDR3: TGCGCCAGCAGCTTGGATGGGGGACAGGGCGACGAGCAGTACTTC. Its translation: CASSLDGGQGDEQYF.

V is TRBV5-6 and J is TRBJ2-7; TRBD2 is a possible D gene (6 bases). Per germline, CDR1 SGHDT and CDR2 YYEEEE. Trimming stripped 0 bases from V and 3 bases from J, with 13 bases between. CDR3 length: 15 residues. For the CDR3, the DNA is TGTGCCAGCAGCTTGGTTGGGGGGAGTAGCTACGAGCAGTACTTC. The encoded protein is CASSLVGGSSYEQYF.